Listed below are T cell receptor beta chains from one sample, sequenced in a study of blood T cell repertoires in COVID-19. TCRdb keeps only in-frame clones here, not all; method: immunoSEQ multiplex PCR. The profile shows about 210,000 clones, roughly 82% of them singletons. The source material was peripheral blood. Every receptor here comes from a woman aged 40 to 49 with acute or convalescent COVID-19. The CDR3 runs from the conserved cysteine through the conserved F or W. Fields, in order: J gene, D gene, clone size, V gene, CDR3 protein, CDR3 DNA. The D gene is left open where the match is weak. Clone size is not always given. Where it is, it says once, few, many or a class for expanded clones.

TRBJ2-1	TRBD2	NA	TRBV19	CASTSGRWSYNEQFF	TGTGCCAGCACTAGCGGGAGGTGGTCCTACAATGAGCAGTTCTTC
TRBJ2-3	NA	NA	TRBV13	CASSLGVGDGADTQYF	TGTGCCAGCAGCTTAGGGGTCGGGGATGGCGCAGATACGCAGTATTTT
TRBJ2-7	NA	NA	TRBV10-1	CAYNEQYF	TGCGCTTACAACGAGCAGTACTTC
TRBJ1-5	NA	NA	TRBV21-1	CASSKEGIKGYSNQPQHF	TGTGCCAGCAGCAAGGAAGGGATCAAGGGGTATAGCAATCAGCCCCAGCATTTT
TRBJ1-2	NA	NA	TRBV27	CASAPGGGGINYGYTF	TGTGCCAGCGCCCCCGGGGGGGGCGGTATCAACTATGGCTACACCTTC
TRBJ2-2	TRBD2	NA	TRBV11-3	CASSLSLAGRTGELFF	TGTGCCAGCAGCTTATCTCTAGCGGGAAGGACCGGGGAGCTGTTTTTT
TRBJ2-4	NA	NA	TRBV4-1	CASSQPSIAKNIQYF	TGCGCCAGCAGCCAACCGAGCATAGCCAAAAACATTCAGTACTTC
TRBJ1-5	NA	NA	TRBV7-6	CASSLRGGPNQPQHF	TGTGCCAGCAGCTTGCGGGGTGGCCCAAATCAGCCCCAGCATTTT
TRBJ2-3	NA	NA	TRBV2	CASTGTRQDFDTQYF	TGTGCCAGCACCGGGACTCGTCAAGATTTCGATACGCAGTATTTT
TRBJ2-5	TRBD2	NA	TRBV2	CAGSGGRGETQYF	TGTGCCGGCTCGGGGGGGAGAGGAGAGACCCAGTACTTC
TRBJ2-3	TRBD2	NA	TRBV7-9	CASSVRYRGRQDTQYF	TGTGCCAGCAGCGTTCGTTACCGCGGGAGACAAGATACGCAGTATTTT
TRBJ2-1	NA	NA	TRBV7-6	CASSFRGNEQFF	TGTGCCAGCAGCTTTAGGGGGAATGAGCAGTTCTTC
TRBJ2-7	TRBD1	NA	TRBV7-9	CASSLTATGGAYEQYF	TGTGCCAGCAGCTTAACCGCGACAGGGGGTGCTTACGAGCAGTACTTC
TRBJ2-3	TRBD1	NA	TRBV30	CAWSDGQGSTDTQYF	TGTGCCTGGAGCGACGGACAGGGGAGCACAGATACGCAGTATTTT
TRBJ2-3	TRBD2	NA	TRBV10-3	CAISGLAGRSTDTQYF	TGTGCCATCAGTGGACTAGCGGGGCGAAGCACAGATACGCAGTATTTT
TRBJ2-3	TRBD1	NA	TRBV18	CASSPDAPGGFTDTQYF	TGTGCCAGCTCACCAGACGCCCCAGGGGGCTTCACAGATACGCAGTATTTT
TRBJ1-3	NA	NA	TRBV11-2	CASSITGTLTGNTIYF	TGTGCCAGCAGCATCACCGGGACACTGACTGGAAACACCATATATTTT
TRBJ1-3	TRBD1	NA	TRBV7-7	CASSFRQGPGNTIYF	TGTGCCAGCAGCTTCAGACAGGGTCCTGGAAACACCATATATTTT
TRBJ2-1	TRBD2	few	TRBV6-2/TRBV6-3	CASSYSRLAGGPSYNEQFF	TGTGCCAGCAGTTACTCGAGGCTAGCGGGGGGACCCAGTTACAATGAGCAGTTCTTC
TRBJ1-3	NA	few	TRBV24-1	CATSVTGSGNTIYF	TGTGCCACCAGTGTCACAGGGAGCGGAAACACCATATATTTT
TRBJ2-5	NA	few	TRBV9	CASSVGLAGPQETQYF	TGTGCCAGCAGCGTAGGCCTGGCGGGCCCCCAAGAGACCCAGTACTTC
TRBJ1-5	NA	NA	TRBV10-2	CASSQGVDQPQHF	TGCGCCAGCAGTCAGGGCGTCGATCAGCCCCAGCATTTT
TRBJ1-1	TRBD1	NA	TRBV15	CATSRDLGGTYEAFF	TGTGCCACCAGCAGAGATCTAGGGGGCACCTATGAAGCTTTCTTT
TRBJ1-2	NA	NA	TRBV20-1	CSASRGTKGYTF	TGCAGTGCTAGTAGAGGAACGAAAGGCTACACCTTC
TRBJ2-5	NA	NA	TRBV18	CASSPPGPQARQETQYF	TGTGCCAGCTCACCACCGGGGCCTCAGGCCAGACAAGAGACCCAGTACTTC
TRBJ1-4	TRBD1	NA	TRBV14	CASSQLTGGSEKLFF	TGTGCCAGCAGCCAACTAACAGGGGGAAGTGAAAAACTGTTTTTT
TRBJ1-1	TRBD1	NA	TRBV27	CASSLGQGYGTTEAFF	TGTGCCAGCAGTTTGGGACAGGGTTATGGTACCACTGAAGCTTTCTTT
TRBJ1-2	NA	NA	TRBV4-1	CASSQDQMLGDYGYTF	TGCGCCAGCAGCCAAGATCAGATGTTGGGAGACTATGGCTACACCTTC
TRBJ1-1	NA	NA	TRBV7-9	CASSDGGEVPEAFF	TGTGCCAGCAGCGATGGGGGGGAGGTCCCTGAAGCTTTCTTT
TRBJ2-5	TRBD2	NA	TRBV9	CASSVLLGSGVETQYF	TGTGCCAGCAGCGTACTCCTAGGTAGCGGGGTTGAGACCCAGTACTTC
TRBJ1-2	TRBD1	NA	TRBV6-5	CASTTPGQGGRGYTF	TGTGCCAGCACCACACCGGGACAGGGCGGGAGAGGCTACACCTTC
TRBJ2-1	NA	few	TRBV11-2	CASSFFQGYNEQFF	TGTGCCAGCAGCTTTTTTCAGGGCTACAATGAGCAGTTCTTC
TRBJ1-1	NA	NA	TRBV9	CASREGSMNTEAFF	TGTGCCTCCCGGGAGGGGTCCATGAACACTGAAGCTTTCTTT
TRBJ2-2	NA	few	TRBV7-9	CASSLVGTSGNTGELFF	TGTGCCAGCAGCTTAGTCGGGACTTCGGGGAACACCGGGGAGCTGTTTTTT
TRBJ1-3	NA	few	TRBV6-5	CASGPSMGNTIYF	TGTGCCAGCGGGCCCTCGATGGGAAACACCATATATTTT
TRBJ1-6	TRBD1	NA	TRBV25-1	CASSEQGGSPLHF	TGTGCCAGCAGTGAACAGGGGGGATCACCCCTCCACTTT
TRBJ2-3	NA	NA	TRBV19	CASSPSFSDTQYF	TGTGCCAGTAGTCCCTCGTTTTCAGATACGCAGTATTTT
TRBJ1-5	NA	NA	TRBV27	CASSRSDRMNQPQHF	TGTGCCAGCAGCCGGTCCGACAGGATGAATCAGCCCCAGCATTTT
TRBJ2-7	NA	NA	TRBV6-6	CASSLQGPPYEQYF	TGTGCCAGCAGTCTACAGGGTCCGCCCTACGAGCAGTACTTC